The 20 T cell receptor beta chains below were found in one sample sequenced in a study of OX40 agonist ivuxolimab in advanced cancers. Generated by immunoSEQ multiplex PCR, the TCRdb table keeps only in-frame clones and is missing some. The repertoire consists of 65,000 to 70,000 clones, with about nine tenths occurring once and the leading ten covering 0.3% to 0.45%. The sequences come from CD4+ or CD8+ T cells sorted from blood, collected in a trial of the OX40 agonist ivuxolimab. The receptors originated from an adult with an advanced solid tumor such as melanoma, head and neck, liver or kidney cancer.

This clone was seen only once. The V call is TRBV5-1, the J call TRBJ1-4; D call uncertain. Germline CDR1 reads SGHRS; CDR2 reads YFSETQ. The CDR3 sequence is 14 residues long. With 0 bases removed from V and 7 bases from J, the gap between germline ends came to 10 bases. The CDR3 nucleotides read TGCGCCAGCAGCTTGGGGAGGGTGGGTGAAAAACTGTTTTTT. Translation: CASSLGRVGEKLFF.

The chain is built from TRBV25-1 and TRBJ1-1; TRBD1 is a possible D gene (5 bases). CDR1 is MGHDK and CDR2 is SYGVNS in the germline V gene. CDR3 length: 16 residues. Trimming left V 0 bases short and J 5 bases short, with 16 bases between. The CDR3 DNA reads as TGTGCCAGCAGTGAATACCCCGGGGGAGCGGGGACTGAAGCTTTCTTT. Protein product: CASSEYPGGAGTEAFF.

The J gene is TRBJ2-3, the V gene TRBV5-1, with TRBD2 matching 10 bases. Germline values: CDR1 SGHRS, CDR2 YFSETQ. This CDR3 is 14 amino acids long. The V and J ends lost 10 bases and 3 bases, in that order; junction bases with no gene match: 8. The CDR3 reads CAGSGGNPTDTQYF. The CDR3 DNA reads as TGCGCCGGTAGCGGGGGGAACCCAACAGATACGCAGTATTTT.

The chain uses TRBV6-1 and TRBJ1-1, with 8 bases identical to TRBD1. Germline V gene sequence: CDR1 MNHNS, CDR2 SASEGT. The ends lost 6 bases at V and 1 base at J; junction bases unmatched: 4. CDR3 length: 14 residues. The CDR3 region has the DNA TGTGCCAGCAGAGGGACAGGCCGGAACACTGAAGCTTTCTTT. It specifies CASRGTGRNTEAFF.

This rearrangement joins TRBV12-1 to TRBJ2-1; the table's TRBD2 call for D was not verified on the DNA. TRBV12-1 has pseudogene status. CDR3 length: 16 amino acids. CDR3 in DNA: TGTGCCAGCCCGATCTGGGGGGGGAAGATGGCCGATGAGCAGTTCTTC. Translated: CASPIWGGKMADEQFF.

V gene TRBV7-6 combines with J gene TRBJ2-3; D unclear. This CDR3 comprises 12 residues. V was pared by 3 bases and J by 1 base, with 2 bases between. CDR1 SGHVS and CDR2 FNYEAQ come from the germline V gene. CDR3 nucleotides: TGTGCCAGCAGCTTGGGCACAGATACGCAGTATTTT. Protein sequence: CASSLGTDTQYF.

This rearrangement joins TRBV7-8 to TRBJ1-1, with D uncertain. The V gene lost 6 bases and the J gene lost 4 bases, with 15 bases spanning the gap. Germline V gives CDR1 SGHVS, CDR2 FQNEAQ. This CDR3 comprises 14 residues. The CDR3 loop is CASRLLAGGTEAFF. The CDR3 DNA is TGTGCCAGCAGACTCCTCGCGGGCGGCACTGAAGCTTTCTTT.

The chain has TRBV6-1 and TRBJ2-7; D is ambiguous. Germline V gene data show CDR1 as MNHNS and CDR2 as SASEGT. The CDR3 length is 14 residues. V was shortened by 0 bases and J by 2 bases, with 8 bases between the two germline ends. The DNA for the CDR3 is TGTGCCAGCAGTGAAGCTGGCAGACCCTACGAGCAGTACTTC. It codes for CASSEAGRPYEQYF.

The J gene is TRBJ2-7, the V gene TRBV5-6; D might be TRBD1 (6 bases). The CDR3 totals 15 residues. CDR1 is SGHDT, CDR2 YYEEEE, per germline. V was clipped by 1 base and J by 4 bases, with 15 bases between them. The chain's CDR3 is CASSLPGTILYEQYF. DNA for the CDR3: TGTGCCAGCAGCTTGCCCGGGACAATACTATACGAGCAGTACTTC.

This clone showed up just once. This rearrangement joins TRBV18 to TRBJ2-5, with TRBD1 matching 9 bases. Germline V lookup: CDR1 KGHSH, CDR2 LQKENI. Germline trimming cut 4 bases from V and 2 bases from J; bases unmatched to any gene: 5. The CDR3 covers 15 residues. CDR3 coding DNA: TGTGCCAGCTCACGTACCGGGACAGGGCAAGAGACCCAGTACTTC. This gives the protein CASSRTGTGQETQYF.

This sequence joins TRBV6-1 and TRBJ1-5, with D tentatively TRBD1 (6 bases). The CDR3 length is 16 residues. Germline CDR1 reads MNHNS; CDR2 reads SASEGT. Deletions cut 3 bases from V and 7 bases from J, with 19 bases between. CDR3: CASSDLQGGGFQPQHF. DNA for the CDR3: TGTGCCAGCAGTGATCTCCAAGGGGGGGGGTTCCAGCCCCAGCATTTT.

The chain employs TRBV2 and TRBJ2-2; weak D call: TRBD1 (6 bases). The CDR3 runs 13 residues. The V and J ends lost 6 bases and 7 bases respectively, with 12 bases between them. Germline V gene lookup returns CDR1 SNHLY and CDR2 FYNNEI. CDR3 DNA: TGTGCCAGCAGACAGGGTTTCGGCGGGGAGCTGTTTTTT. This gives the protein CASRQGFGGELFF.

The table lists this clone with a few counts. This chain connects TRBV7-9 to TRBJ1-2; D unresolved. Deletions cut 3 bases from V and 8 bases from J, with 13 bases between. Germline CDR1 is SEHNR and CDR2 is FQNEAQ (reference sequence). The CDR3 is 13 amino acids. CDR3 sequence: CASSFESKRGYTF. CDR3 coding DNA: TGTGCCAGCAGCTTCGAGTCGAAGCGGGGCTACACCTTC.

The V gene is TRBV9, the J gene TRBJ2-1; 7 nucleotides line up with TRBD2. CDR3 length equals 14 residues. V lost 0 bases and J lost 6; bases outside the gene matches: 3. Per germline, CDR1 SGDLS and CDR2 YYNGEE. This CDR3 reads CASSVAGGLNEQFF. CDR3 DNA: TGTGCCAGCAGCGTAGCGGGGGGACTCAATGAGCAGTTCTTC.

The chain couples TRBV4-2 to TRBJ2-2; 11 bases are a match to TRBD2. CDR3 size: 17 residues. CDR1 is LGHNA and CDR2 is YNFKEQ in the germline V gene. Trimming removed 1 base from V and 6 bases from J; junction bases left unmatched: 7. CDR3 coding DNA: TGTGCCAGCAGCCAAGCCCTTGGACTAGCGGGCTCCGGGGAGCTGTTTTTT. It yields the protein CASSQALGLAGSGELFF.

The rearrangement uses TRBV25-1 and TRBJ1-6; 9 bases are shared with TRBD1. Germline loops: CDR1 MGHDK, CDR2 SYGVNS. The V segment lost 5 bases and the J segment 7 bases; nucleotides outside the gene matches: 6. The CDR3 contains 15 residues. The CDR3 sequence: CASSSAGTGNSPLHF. CDR3 bases: TGTGCCAGCAGTAGTGCCGGGACAGGGAATTCACCCCTCCACTTT.

The rearrangement joins TRBV19 to TRBJ2-6; 7 bases map to TRBD1. Germline loops: CDR1 LNHDA, CDR2 SQIVND (reference sequence). Trimming took 7 bases from V and 0 from J; bases not matched to a gene: 6. The length of the CDR3 is 16 residues. Here the CDR3 reads CASKIRQGSGANVLTF. The DNA for the CDR3 is TGTGCCAGTAAGATCCGACAGGGCTCTGGGGCCAACGTCCTGACTTTC.

DNA of the CDR3: TGTGCCAGCAGCCCTCGAGGGGGTACGAATGAGCAGTTCTTC. Its protein is CASSPRGGTNEQFF. The V call is TRBV11-2, the J call TRBJ2-1; perhaps TRBD1 as D (6 bases). The V end was cut by 5 bases, the J end by 7 bases, with 15 bases between. Looked up from germline, CDR1 is SGHAT and CDR2 is FQNNGV. The CDR3 is made up of 14 amino acids.

V is TRBV5-1 and J is TRBJ1-3; no reliable D call. CDR3 length equals 20 residues. CDR1 SGHRS and CDR2 YFSETQ come from the germline V gene. Trimming took 1 base from V and 2 from J, leaving 25 bases between them. The CDR3 loop is CASSLSPRGIGAGTGNTIYF. DNA for the CDR3: TGCGCCAGCAGCTTGTCCCCTCGAGGGATCGGAGCGGGGACTGGAAACACCATATATTTT. Full variable domain (remainder filled in from reference TRBV5-1 and TRBJ1-3): KAGVTQTPRYLIKTRGQQVTLSCSPISGHRSVSWYQQTPGQGLQFLFEYFSETQRNKGNFPGRFSGRQFSNSRSEMNVSTLELGDSALYLCASSLSPRGIGAGTGNTIYFGEGSWLTVV.

This chain joins TRBV7-9 and TRBJ2-3; 8 nucleotides align to TRBD1. Germline V gene sequence: CDR1 SEHNR, CDR2 FQNEAQ (reference sequence). V gave up 4 bases and J gave up 5 bases; unmatched junction bases: 8. There are 15 residues in the CDR3. CDR3 sequence: CASSSDRGLGDTQYF. CDR3 DNA sequence: TGTGCCAGCAGCTCCGACAGGGGATTAGGAGATACGCAGTATTTT.